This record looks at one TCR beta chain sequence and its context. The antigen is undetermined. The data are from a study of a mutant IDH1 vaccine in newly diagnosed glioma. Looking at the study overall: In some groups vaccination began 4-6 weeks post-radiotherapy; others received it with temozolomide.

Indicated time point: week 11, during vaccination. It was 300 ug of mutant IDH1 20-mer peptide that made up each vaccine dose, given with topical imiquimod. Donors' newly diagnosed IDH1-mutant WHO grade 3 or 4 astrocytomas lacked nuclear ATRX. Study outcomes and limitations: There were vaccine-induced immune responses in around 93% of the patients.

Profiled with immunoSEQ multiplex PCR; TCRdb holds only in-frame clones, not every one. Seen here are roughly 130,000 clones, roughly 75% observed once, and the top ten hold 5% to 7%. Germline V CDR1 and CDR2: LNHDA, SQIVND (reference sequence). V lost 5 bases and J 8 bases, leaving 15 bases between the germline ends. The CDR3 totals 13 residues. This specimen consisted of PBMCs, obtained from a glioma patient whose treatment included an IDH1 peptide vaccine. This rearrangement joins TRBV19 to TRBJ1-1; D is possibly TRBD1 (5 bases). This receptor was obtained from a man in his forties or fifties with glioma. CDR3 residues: CASSSTGLREAFF. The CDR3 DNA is TGTGCCAGTAGTTCCACGGGACTTCGGGAAGCTTTCTTT.